A single sample is the source of the 16 T cell receptor beta chains below, sequenced in a study of T cell responses to AZD1222 COVID-19 vaccine (dated by TCRdb to the early 2020s). The time point label, read with the paper, signifies: baseline before first vaccination. Library construction relied on the immunoSEQ multiplex PCR assay. TCRdb took this table from immuneACCESS and kept in-frame rearrangements with V and J called. Such tables lack part of the clones; where checked against another copy, unresolved V genes explain under half of the gap, and the rest is unexplained. The sample table records 100,000 to 120,000 clones; roughly four fifths of these occur just once. The leading ten clones occupy roughly 4.8% of the sample. The source was peripheral blood, collected on day 0 of AZD1222 vaccination. The receptors derive from an adult in good health.

The rearrangement joins TRBV6-1 to TRBJ1-1; D is uncertain. The germline V gene encodes CDR1 MNHNS and CDR2 SASEGT. This CDR3 is 14 amino acids long. The V end lost 0 bases, the J end lost 1 base, and 6 bases lay between the germline ends. The CDR3 loop reads CASSEAGWNTEAFF. The CDR3 DNA reads TGTGCCAGCAGTGAAGCGGGATGGAACACTGAAGCTTTCTTT.

V is TRBV5-1 and J is TRBJ2-3; D may be TRBD1 (5 bases). Trimming removed 0 bases from V and 2 bases from J, with 7 bases in between. Per the germline V gene, CDR1 is SGHRS and CDR2 is YFSETQ. The CDR3 runs 14 residues. The CDR3 reads CASSLGQPTDTQYF. The DNA of the CDR3 is TGCGCCAGCAGCTTGGGACAGCCCACAGATACGCAGTATTTT.

This chain links TRBV19 with TRBJ2-3; TRBD2 agrees at 14 bases. Trimming cost V 3 bases and J 7 bases; bases outside gene matches: 6. From germline, CDR1 is LNHDA and CDR2 SQIVND (reference sequence). CDR3 length: 16 amino acids. The CDR3 DNA is TGTGCCAGTAGTATCGGGACTAGCGGGAGTGTAAATACGCAGTATTTT. Amino acids: CASSIGTSGSVNTQYF.

This sequence joins TRBV19 and TRBJ2-2, with 10 bases lining up with TRBD2. With 2 bases clipped from V and 0 bases from J, the junction kept 3 bases outside the gene matches. CDR1 and CDR2 from the germline V gene are LNHDA and SQIVND (reference sequence). This CDR3 is 17 amino acids long. The DNA for the CDR3 is TGTGCCAGTAGTATAAGGACTAGCGGTACGAACACCGGGGAGCTGTTTTTT. Translated: CASSIRTSGTNTGELFF.

The rearrangement uses TRBV18 and TRBJ1-4; D is ambiguous. The length of the CDR3 is 15 residues. V lost 1 base to trimming and J lost 4 bases, with 10 bases between them. Per the germline V gene, CDR1 is KGHSH and CDR2 is LQKENI. CDR3 sequence reads: CASSPRSSFNEKLFF. The CDR3 nucleotides read TGTGCCAGCTCACCACGATCCTCATTTAATGAAAAACTGTTTTTT.

The CDR3: CASSINSRKGPDTQYF. The CDR3 bases are TGTGCCAGTAGTATAAATTCCAGAAAAGGACCGGATACGCAGTATTTT. The V gene is TRBV19, the J gene TRBJ2-3; D not certain. The CDR3 spans 16 residues. Germline CDR1 is LNHDA and CDR2 is SQIVND (reference sequence). Trimming shortened V by 2 bases and J by 6 bases, and 18 bases separated the two germline ends.

The DNA for the CDR3 is TGTGCCAGCAGTCGACACAGGGCAACTGAAGCTTTCTTT. Protein sequence: CASSRHRATEAFF. The rearrangement joins TRBV6-5 to TRBJ1-1, with D maybe TRBD1 (6 bases). Germline CDR1 MNHEY, CDR2 SVGAGI. Deletions cut 5 bases from V and 5 bases from J, with 12 bases between. There are 13 residues in the CDR3.

The V call is TRBV9, the J call TRBJ2-2; tentatively, D is TRBD1 (6 bases). The CDR3 runs 21 residues. Germline V gene data show CDR1 as SGDLS and CDR2 as YYNGEE. V lost 0 bases and J 0 bases, leaving 24 bases between the germline ends. CDR3 loop: CASSVATRVKNRATNTGELFF. CDR3 coding DNA: TGTGCCAGCAGCGTAGCTACCAGGGTAAAGAACAGGGCGACGAACACCGGGGAGCTGTTTTTT.

The genes are TRBV28 and TRBJ1-2; 11 positions agree with TRBD1. The CDR3 sequence is 15 residues long. Germline assignment: CDR1 MDHEN and CDR2 SYDVKM. The V segment lost 6 bases and the J segment 7 bases; nucleotides outside the gene matches: 10. CDR3: CASSLQPGTGGGYTF. The CDR3 DNA sequence: TGTGCCAGCAGCCTCCAACCCGGGACAGGGGGTGGCTACACCTTC.

This clone was recorded once. V and J are TRBV5-1 and TRBJ2-3; D not resolved. Trimming took off 1 base at V and 4 bases at J, with 4 bases between the two ends. The CDR3 totals 12 residues. Germline V gene data show CDR1 as SGHRS and CDR2 as YFSETQ. CDR3 coding DNA: TGCGCCAGCAGCTTGTGGGCAGATACGCAGTATTTT. As protein: CASSLWADTQYF. The full variable domain, with the rest looked up from reference TRBV5-1 and TRBJ2-3, is KAGVTQTPRYLIKTRGQQVTLSCSPISGHRSVSWYQQTPGQGLQFLFEYFSETQRNKGNFPGRFSGRQFSNSRSEMNVSTLELGDSALYLCASSLWADTQYFGPGTRLTVL.

This clone came up a few times. The genes are TRBV11-2 and TRBJ2-7; a weak D match, TRBD1 (5 bases). V lost 5 bases and J lost 0, with 17 bases in between. The CDR3 totals 16 residues. The germline V gene has CDR1 SGHAT and CDR2 FQNNGV. CDR3 loop: CASSPNAGHPSYEQYF. The CDR3 region has the DNA TGTGCCAGCAGCCCAAACGCCGGACACCCCTCCTACGAGCAGTACTTC.

This chain links TRBV6-5 with TRBJ1-3; D gene ambiguous. The CDR3 runs to 15 residues. Trimming cost V 4 bases and J 6 bases, with 16 bases left between them. The germline CDR1 and CDR2 sequences are MNHEY and SVGAGI. In nucleotides, the CDR3 is TGTGCCAGCAGTTTCGGGGATAACAGAGAAAACACCATATATTTT. This encodes CASSFGDNRENTIYF.

This clone was observed a single time. The chain has TRBV6-1 and TRBJ2-1, with 11 bases lining up with TRBD1. This CDR3 comprises 15 residues. Germline trimming cut 5 bases from V and 5 bases from J; bases unmatched to any gene: 5. Germline V CDR1 and CDR2: MNHNS, SASEGT. This CDR3 is CASSPRTGGNNEQFF. The CDR3, as DNA: TGTGCCAGCAGTCCCAGGACAGGGGGCAACAATGAGCAGTTCTTC.

The rearrangement joins TRBV7-2 to TRBJ2-7; D is uncertain. Germline V gives CDR1 SGHTA, CDR2 FQGNSA. V gave up 5 bases and J gave up 2 bases, with 7 bases separating them. This CDR3 region has 12 residues. For the CDR3, the DNA is TGTGCCAGCAGCCAGAGAGCCTACGAGCAGTACTTC. It codes for CASSQRAYEQYF.

V is TRBV7-9 and J is TRBJ2-3; 8 bases map to TRBD2. Germline lookup yields CDR1 SEHNR and CDR2 FQNEAQ (reference sequence). This CDR3 is built from 15 residues. V dropped 3 bases and J dropped 2; count of bases not matched to a gene: 4. Here the CDR3 DNA reads TGTGCCAGCAGCTTTCGTAGCGGGAACACAGATACGCAGTATTTT. It yields the protein CASSFRSGNTDTQYF.

This chain joins TRBV6-1 and TRBJ2-5; 9 bases are a match to TRBD1. The V gene's germline CDR1 is MNHNS and CDR2 SASEGT. J lost 5 bases, V lost 2 bases, and 12 bases had no gene match. The CDR3 spans 17 residues. For the CDR3, the DNA is TGTGCCAGCAGTGAACCCGCCCGGACAGGGGCTTGGGAGACCCAGTACTTC. Amino acids: CASSEPARTGAWETQYF.